These T cell receptor beta chains were read from a single sample in a study of blood T cell repertoires in COVID-19. Generated by immunoSEQ multiplex PCR, the TCRdb table keeps only in-frame clones and is missing some. Among 200,000 to 300,000 clones, more than 75% were seen once, and the ten largest hold 0.95% to 1%. The sequencing sample was made of peripheral blood. Receptors were obtained from a woman aged 40 to 50 who had recovered from COVID-19. The CDR3 runs from the conserved cysteine through the conserved F or W. A D gene is named only where the DNA matches it firmly. Some rows have no size entry. The others give once, few or many, or a class for an expanded clone.

-	TRBV7-2	TRBJ2-5	-	TGTGCCAGCATCCTTCGGGGGCAAGAGACCCAGTACTTC	CASILRGQETQYF
-	TRBV5-1	TRBJ2-1	-	TGCGCCAGCAGCTTGTGGGACACCAATGAGCAGTTCTTC	CASSLWDTNEQFF
once	TRBV3-1/TRBV3-2	TRBJ1-2	-	TGTGCCAGCAGCCAAACTTCTAGGGGGTTTGGCTACACCTTC	CASSQTSRGFGYTF
-	TRBV6-1	TRBJ1-5	-	TGTGCCAGCAGTGAGGGGAGCCAGCCCCAGCATTTT	CASSEGSQPQHF
-	TRBV5-4	TRBJ1-2	-	TGTGCCAGCAGCCCTGGGGGCGGACTTAACTATGGCTACACCTTC	CASSPGGGLNYGYTF
-	TRBV7-7	TRBJ2-5	TRBD2	TGTGCTAGCAGCTTAGGGGCTAGCGGGAGCGAGACCCAGTACTTC	CASSLGASGSETQYF
-	TRBV9	TRBJ2-5	TRBD2	TGTGCCAGCAGCGGGCTAGCGGGGGGGGAGACCCAGTACTTC	CASSGLAGGETQYF
once	TRBV10-2	TRBJ2-2	TRBD2	TGCGCCAGCAGCCGGGCGGGAGGGGACGGGGAGCTGTTTTTT	CASSRAGGDGELFF
few	TRBV18	TRBJ1-1	TRBD1	TGTGCCAGCTCACCAGGACAGGACACTGAAGCTTTCTTT	CASSPGQDTEAFF
-	TRBV6-5	TRBJ2-5	TRBD1	TGTGCCAGCAGTTCCGGGACAGGGGGCCGGGAGACCCAGTACTTC	CASSSGTGGRETQYF
-	TRBV5-1	TRBJ2-1	-	TGCGCCAGCAGCCTGGGGGGAACAGGCTACAATGAGCAGTTCTTC	CASSLGGTGYNEQFF
-	TRBV6-6	TRBJ2-7	TRBD1	TGTGCCAGCAGTCCCAGGGCAGGGGGCGTTGGGAATTGGCTCGAGCAGTACTTC	CASSPRAGGVGNWLEQYF
-	TRBV4-3	TRBJ1-4	TRBD1	TGCGCCAGCAGCCAAGAACAGGGGTTCAATGAAAAACTGTTTTTT	CASSQEQGFNEKLFF
-	TRBV29-1	TRBJ2-7	TRBD1	TGCAGCGTTGAGGGACAGGGGGGAATCTACGAGCAGTACTTC	CSVEGQGGIYEQYF
-	TRBV4-3	TRBJ2-5	-	TGCGCCAGCAGCCAAGAGAGGCTAGCATGGGAGACCCAGTACTTC	CASSQERLAWETQYF
-	TRBV6-5	TRBJ1-6	-	TGTGCCAGCACCAACACGGGTTTTCCCCCTTCACCCCTCCACTTT	CASTNTGFPPSPLHF
-	TRBV7-6	TRBJ1-5	-	TGTGCCAGCAGCCCCCAGAATCAGCCCCAGCATTTT	CASSPQNQPQHF
once	TRBV29-1	TRBJ1-5	TRBD1	TGCAGCGTTGGATACAGGGGTAATCAGCCCCAGCATTTT	CSVGYRGNQPQHF
-	TRBV29-1	TRBJ2-3	TRBD2	TGCAGCGTTGAGGTCCTAGCGGGAGTCCCAGATACGCAGTATTTT	CSVEVLAGVPDTQYF
-	TRBV12-3/TRBV12-4	TRBJ1-1	TRBD1	TGTGCCAGCAGTGGGGGACAGGGAGCTTTCTTT	CASSGGQGAFF
once	TRBV6-5	TRBJ1-5	TRBD1	TGTGCCAGCAGCCCGACAGGGTATAGCAATCAGCCCCAGCATTTT	CASSPTGYSNQPQHF
-	TRBV7-3	TRBJ2-3	TRBD2	TGTGCCAGCAGCTCTAGCGGGAGTCCCACAGATACGCAGTATTTT	CASSSSGSPTDTQYF
-	TRBV5-1	TRBJ2-7	-	TGCGCCAGCAGGTTGGGAGCGTCACGCTCCTACGAGCAGTACTTC	CASRLGASRSYEQYF
-	TRBV6-5	TRBJ2-2	-	TGTGCCACGGAGGGGGGGACCGGGGAGCTGTTTTTT	CATEGGTGELFF
-	TRBV12-5	TRBJ2-1	TRBD1	TGTGCTAGTGGTTTGGGTGCGACAGGGGGGTTCAATGAGCAGTTCTTC	CASGLGATGGFNEQFF
-	TRBV9	TRBJ2-7	TRBD2	TGTGCCAGCAGCGTAGGTGGGACTAGCGGGGTTTACGAGCAGTACTTC	CASSVGGTSGVYEQYF
-	TRBV29-1	TRBJ1-2	-	TGCAGCGTTGCCGGGGGGCCCTATGGCTACACCTTC	CSVAGGPYGYTF
-	TRBV12-3/TRBV12-4	TRBJ1-1	TRBD1	TGTGCCAGCAGCCCGGGACAGGGGTTTGAAGCTTTCTTT	CASSPGQGFEAFF
few	TRBV24-1	TRBJ1-5	-	TGTGCCACCAGTGATTTTGGGAGTCAGCCCCAGCATTTT	CATSDFGSQPQHF
-	TRBV18	TRBJ2-4	TRBD2	TGTGCCAGCTCACCACCGGGGGGGGGAAACATTCAGTACTTC	CASSPPGGGNIQYF
-	TRBV7-6	TRBJ2-3	TRBD1	TGTGCCAGCATTCCTGACAGGGGTTTGTTGGATACGCAGTATTTT	CASIPDRGLLDTQYF
-	TRBV7-8	TRBJ1-5	TRBD1	TGTGCCAGCAGCGCCTACAGGGGGTCTGGCGGCAATCAGCCCCAGCATTTT	CASSAYRGSGGNQPQHF
-	TRBV7-2	TRBJ1-2	-	TGTGCCAGCAGCTTACGGCGGACGGGGATCTATGGCTACACCTTC	CASSLRRTGIYGYTF
-	TRBV11-2	TRBJ1-2	TRBD1	TGTGCCAGCAGCCAGGGTTGGGGACAGTCCTTACCGAATGGCTACACCTTC	CASSQGWGQSLPNGYTF
-	TRBV24-1	TRBJ2-1	TRBD1	TGTGCCACCAGTGATCCCCGAGGACAGGGGGTCGATGAGCAGTTCTTC	CATSDPRGQGVDEQFF
-	TRBV5-4	TRBJ2-2	TRBD2	TGTGCCAGCAGCACCGAGCGGGAGGGCGGCACCGGGGAGCTGTTTTTT	CASSTEREGGTGELFF
once	TRBV5-1	TRBJ1-1	-	TGCGCCAGCAGCCGGGGCGGGGCAGGGAGGACCACTGAAGCTTTCTTT	CASSRGGAGRTTEAFF
-	TRBV3-1/TRBV3-2	TRBJ1-2	TRBD1	TGTGCCAGCAGCCAACTCTGGCAGGGGGCAAGGGGCTACACCTTC	CASSQLWQGARGYTF
-	TRBV24-1	TRBJ2-7	TRBD2	TGTGCCACCAGTGATGAAACTAGCGGGGCATACGAGCAGTACTTC	CATSDETSGAYEQYF
-	TRBV6-5	TRBJ2-2	TRBD1	TGTGCCAGCAGACTGGGGACAGGGATCGGGGAGCTGTTTTTT	CASRLGTGIGELFF
-	TRBV5-1	TRBJ2-1	TRBD2	TGCGCCAGCAGCTTGGCCCCCCAAACTAGCGGACACAATGAGCAGTTCTTC	CASSLAPQTSGHNEQFF
-	TRBV11-3	TRBJ2-1	TRBD2	TGTGCCAGCAGCTCGACTAGCGAGTACAATGAGCAGTTCTTC	CASSSTSEYNEQFF
once	TRBV3-1/TRBV3-2	TRBJ2-4	-	TGTGCCAGCAGCCAAGATCGCCAGGGGGGAAACATTCAGTACTTC	CASSQDRQGGNIQYF
-	TRBV5-6	TRBJ2-2	TRBD2	TGTGCCAGCAGCGCCCGACTAGCGGGAGGCCCGGGGGAGCTGTTTTTT	CASSARLAGGPGELFF
-	TRBV27	TRBJ2-5	TRBD1	TGTGCCAGCAGACAACTCGGGACAGCCCAAGAGACCCAGTACTTC	CASRQLGTAQETQYF
once	TRBV2	TRBJ2-3	TRBD2	TGTGCCAGCAGGGCGCTAGCGGGCTTCACAGATACGCAGTATTTT	CASRALAGFTDTQYF
once	TRBV6-2/TRBV6-3	TRBJ2-3	TRBD2	TGTGCCAGCAGTCTTAGCGGGAGGGGCACAGATACGCAGTATTTT	CASSLSGRGTDTQYF
-	TRBV4-1	TRBJ2-1	TRBD2	TGCGCCAGCAGCCAAGATGGGGCGGGAGTGGGGCGGTTCTTC	CASSQDGAGVGRFF
-	TRBV9	TRBJ2-3	-	TGTGCCAGCAGCGTAGGGGGTAGCGTAGGCACAGATACGCAGTATTTT	CASSVGGSVGTDTQYF
-	TRBV6-5	TRBJ2-2	-	TGTGCCAGCAGTTACTTGGGGCCCGGGGAGCTGTTTTTT	CASSYLGPGELFF
-	TRBV11-3	TRBJ1-1	-	TGTGCCAGCAGCTTGCGGGGGGCTATGAACACTGAAGCTTTCTTT	CASSLRGAMNTEAFF
once	TRBV6-6	TRBJ2-2	TRBD2	TGTGCCAGCAGTTCCCTCGGGAGCGGGAAGGCCGGGGAGCTGTTTTTT	CASSSLGSGKAGELFF
-	TRBV4-3	TRBJ1-3	TRBD1	TGCGCCAGCAGCACGGGACAGATCTCTGGAAACACCATATATTTT	CASSTGQISGNTIYF